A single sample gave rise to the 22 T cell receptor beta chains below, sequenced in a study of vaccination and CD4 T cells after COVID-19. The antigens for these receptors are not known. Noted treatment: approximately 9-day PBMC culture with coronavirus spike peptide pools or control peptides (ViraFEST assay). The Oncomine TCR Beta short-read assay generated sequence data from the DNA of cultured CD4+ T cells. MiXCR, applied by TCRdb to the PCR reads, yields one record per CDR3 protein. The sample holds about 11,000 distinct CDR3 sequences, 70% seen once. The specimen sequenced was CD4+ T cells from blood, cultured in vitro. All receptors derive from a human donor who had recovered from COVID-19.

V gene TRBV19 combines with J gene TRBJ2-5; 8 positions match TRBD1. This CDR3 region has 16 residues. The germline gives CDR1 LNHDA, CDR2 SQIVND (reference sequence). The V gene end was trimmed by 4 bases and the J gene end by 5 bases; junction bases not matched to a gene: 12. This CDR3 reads CASSRMSGQGRETQYF. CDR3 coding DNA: TGTGCCAGTAGTAGGATGTCCGGACAGGGCCGGGAGACCCAGTACTTC.

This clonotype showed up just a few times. This CDR3 is CSAIGGYSPLHF. CDR3 bases: TGCAGTGCTATAGGGGGCTATTCACCCCTCCACTTT. The chain has TRBV20-1 and TRBJ1-6; 7 bases align to TRBD1. Germline CDR1 DFQATT, CDR2 SNEGSKA (reference sequence). The V segment lost 4 bases and the J segment 8 bases; nucleotides outside the gene matches: 2. The CDR3 runs to 12 residues.

The CDR3 DNA sequence: TGTGCCAGCAGTTCGTACAGGGGGCAAAATAATTCACCCCTCCACTTT. Protein: CASSSYRGQNNSPLHF. The chain has TRBV28 and TRBJ1-6, with 9 bases fitting TRBD1. V gave up 4 bases and J gave up 5 bases; unmatched junction bases: 6. Per the germline V gene, CDR1 is MDHEN and CDR2 is SYDVKM. This CDR3 comprises 16 residues.

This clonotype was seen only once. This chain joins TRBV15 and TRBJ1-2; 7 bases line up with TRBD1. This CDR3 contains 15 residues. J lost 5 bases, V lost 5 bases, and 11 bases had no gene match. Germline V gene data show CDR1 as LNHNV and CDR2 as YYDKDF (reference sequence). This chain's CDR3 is CATSGRRTGEYGYTF. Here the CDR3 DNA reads TGTGCCACCAGCGGACGTCGCACAGGGGAGTATGGCTACACCTTC.

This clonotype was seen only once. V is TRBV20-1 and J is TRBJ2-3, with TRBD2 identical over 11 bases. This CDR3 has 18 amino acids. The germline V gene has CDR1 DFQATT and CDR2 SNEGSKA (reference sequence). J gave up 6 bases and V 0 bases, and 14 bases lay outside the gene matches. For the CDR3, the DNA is TGCAGTGCTAGAGATCATGCTGGACTAGCGGGCCCTGTCGATACGCAGTATTTT. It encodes CSARDHAGLAGPVDTQYF.

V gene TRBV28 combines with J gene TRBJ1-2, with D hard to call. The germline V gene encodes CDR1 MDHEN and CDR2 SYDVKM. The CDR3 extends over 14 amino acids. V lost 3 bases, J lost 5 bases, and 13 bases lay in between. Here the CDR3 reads CASSFPLDTYGYTF. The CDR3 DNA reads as TGTGCCAGCAGTTTCCCCCTCGATACTTATGGCTACACCTTC.

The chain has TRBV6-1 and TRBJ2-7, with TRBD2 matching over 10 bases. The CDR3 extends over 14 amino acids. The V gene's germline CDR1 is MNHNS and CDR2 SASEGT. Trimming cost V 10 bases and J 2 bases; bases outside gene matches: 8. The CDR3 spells CATHPGTSAYEQYF. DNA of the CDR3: TGTGCCACCCACCCCGGGACTAGCGCCTACGAGCAGTACTTC.

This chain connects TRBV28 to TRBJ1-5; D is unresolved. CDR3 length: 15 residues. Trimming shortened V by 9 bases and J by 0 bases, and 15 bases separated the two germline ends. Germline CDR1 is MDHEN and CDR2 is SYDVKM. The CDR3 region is CARRVKTYSNQPQHF. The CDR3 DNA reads TGTGCCAGGAGGGTCAAAACTTATAGCAATCAGCCCCAGCATTTT.

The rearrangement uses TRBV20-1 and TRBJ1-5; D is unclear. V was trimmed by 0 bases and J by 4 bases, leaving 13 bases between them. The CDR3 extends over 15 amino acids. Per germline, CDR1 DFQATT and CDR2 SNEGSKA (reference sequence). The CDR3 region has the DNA TGCAGTGCTAGAGATCTTGGCAGGTCAAATCAGCCCCAGCATTTT. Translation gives CSARDLGRSNQPQHF.

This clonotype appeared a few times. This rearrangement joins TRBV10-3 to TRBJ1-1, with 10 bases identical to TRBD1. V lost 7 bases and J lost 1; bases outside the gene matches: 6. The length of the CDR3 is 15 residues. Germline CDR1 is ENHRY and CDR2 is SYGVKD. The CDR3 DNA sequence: TGTGCCATCAACCCTAGGACAGGGGGGAACACTGAAGCTTTCTTT. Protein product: CAINPRTGGNTEAFF.

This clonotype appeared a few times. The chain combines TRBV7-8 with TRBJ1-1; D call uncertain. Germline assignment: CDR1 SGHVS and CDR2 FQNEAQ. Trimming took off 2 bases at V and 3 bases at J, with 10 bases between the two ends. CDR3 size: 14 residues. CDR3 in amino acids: CASSLRRKDTEAFF. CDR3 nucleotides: TGTGCCAGCAGCTTACGCCGTAAGGACACTGAAGCTTTCTTT.

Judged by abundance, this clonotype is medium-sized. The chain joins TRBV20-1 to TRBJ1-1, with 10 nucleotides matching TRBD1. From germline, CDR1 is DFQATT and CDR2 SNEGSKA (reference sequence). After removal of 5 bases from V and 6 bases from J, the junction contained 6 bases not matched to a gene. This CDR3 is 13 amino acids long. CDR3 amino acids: CSAGQGGNSEAFF. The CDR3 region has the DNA TGCAGTGCTGGACAGGGGGGAAACTCTGAAGCTTTCTTT.

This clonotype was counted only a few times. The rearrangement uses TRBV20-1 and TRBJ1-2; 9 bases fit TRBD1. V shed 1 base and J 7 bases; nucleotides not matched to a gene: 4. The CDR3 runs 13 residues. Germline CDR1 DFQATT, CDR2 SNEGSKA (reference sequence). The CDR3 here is CSARAGTGRGYTF. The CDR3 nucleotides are TGCAGTGCTAGAGCCGGGACAGGGCGTGGCTACACCTTC.

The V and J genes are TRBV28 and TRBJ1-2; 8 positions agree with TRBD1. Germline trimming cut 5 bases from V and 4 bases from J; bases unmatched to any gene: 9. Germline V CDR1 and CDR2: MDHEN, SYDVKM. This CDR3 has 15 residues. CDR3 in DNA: TGTGCCAGCAGTCCATCCGGGACAGGCCTCTATGGCTACACCTTC. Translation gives CASSPSGTGLYGYTF.

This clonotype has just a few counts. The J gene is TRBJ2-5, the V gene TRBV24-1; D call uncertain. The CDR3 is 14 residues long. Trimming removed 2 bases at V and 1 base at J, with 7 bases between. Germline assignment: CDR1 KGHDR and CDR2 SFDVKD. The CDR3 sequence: CATSDSLLQETQYF. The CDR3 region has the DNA TGTGCCACCAGTGATTCGCTACTCCAAGAGACCCAGTACTTC.

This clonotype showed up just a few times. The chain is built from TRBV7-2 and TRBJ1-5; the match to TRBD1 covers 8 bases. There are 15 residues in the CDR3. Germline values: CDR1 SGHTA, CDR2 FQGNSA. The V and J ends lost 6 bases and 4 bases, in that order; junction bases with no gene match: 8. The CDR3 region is CASRGGTGVNQPQHF. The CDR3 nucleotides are TGTGCCAGCAGGGGGGGGACAGGAGTGAATCAGCCCCAGCATTTT.

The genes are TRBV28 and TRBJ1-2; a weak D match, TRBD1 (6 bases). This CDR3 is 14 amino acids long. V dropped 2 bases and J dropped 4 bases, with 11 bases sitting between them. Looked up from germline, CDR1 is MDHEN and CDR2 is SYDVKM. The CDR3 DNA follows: TGTGCCAGCAGTTTAGGGGACACGTTCTATGGCTACACCTTC. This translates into CASSLGDTFYGYTF.

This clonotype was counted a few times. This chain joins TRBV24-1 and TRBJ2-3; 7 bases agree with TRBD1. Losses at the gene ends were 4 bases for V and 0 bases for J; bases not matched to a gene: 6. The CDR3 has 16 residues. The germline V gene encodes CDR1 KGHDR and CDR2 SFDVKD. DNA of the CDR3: TGTGCCACCAGTGACCCCACGACAGGGAGCACAGATACGCAGTATTTT. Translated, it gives CATSDPTTGSTDTQYF.

CDR3 protein: CASSTSGRISHEQYF. The DNA for the CDR3 is TGTGCCAGCAGCACGAGCGGGAGGATCTCCCACGAGCAGTACTTC. The chain uses TRBV21-1 and TRBJ2-7; TRBD2, the table's D call, was not compared with the DNA. TRBV21-1 is an annotated pseudogene. The CDR3 contains 15 residues.

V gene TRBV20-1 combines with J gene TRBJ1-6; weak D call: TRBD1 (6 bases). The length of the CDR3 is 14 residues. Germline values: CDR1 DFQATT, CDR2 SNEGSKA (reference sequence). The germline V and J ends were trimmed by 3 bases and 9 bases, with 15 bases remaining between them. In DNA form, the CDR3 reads TGCAGTGCTAGGCGAGAACAGGGTGGTTCACCCCTCCACTTT. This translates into CSARREQGGSPLHF.

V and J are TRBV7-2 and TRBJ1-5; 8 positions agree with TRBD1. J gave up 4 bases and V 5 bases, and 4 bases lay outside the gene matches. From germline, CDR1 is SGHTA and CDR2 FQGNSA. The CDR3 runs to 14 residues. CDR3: CASSPRTGNQPQHF. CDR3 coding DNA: TGTGCCAGCAGCCCACGGACAGGGAATCAGCCCCAGCATTTT.

CDR3 nucleotides: TGTGCCAGCAGTTTAGTGAGGGGTGATCAGCCCCAGCATTTT. The encoded protein is CASSLVRGDQPQHF. J is TRBJ1-5 and V is TRBV27, with a possible D match to TRBD1 (5 bases). Trimming removed 2 bases at V and 5 bases at J, with 10 bases between. Germline V gene sequence: CDR1 MNHEY, CDR2 SMNVEV (reference sequence). The CDR3 is 14 residues long.